This T cell receptor beta chain stems from a study of T and B cells in COVID-19 patients. At the level of the study: Recovered patients mostly had mild to moderate COVID-19 managed as outpatients.

Germline trimming cut 6 bases from V and 0 bases from J; bases unmatched to any gene: 9. The CDR3 is 16 residues long. CDR1 is SGHRS and CDR2 is YFSETQ in the germline V gene. BIOMED2 TRB-A/B primer pools were used in multiplex TRB PCR. A single record per CDR3 protein comes from TCRdb applying MiXCR to the multiplex PCR reads. The table includes approximately 14,000 distinct CDR3 sequences, approximately 30% detected once. Blood genomic DNA input for TRB amplification was about 240-550 ng. This clonotype has ten or more counts. The gene calls are TRBV5-1 and TRBJ2-1; 7 bases match TRBD2. The receptor comes from a human donor who had recovered from COVID-19. The sequenced sample consisted of blood. The chain's CDR3 is CASTSEGGGSYNEQFF. The CDR3 nucleotides read TGCGCCAGCACCTCAGAGGGCGGGGGCTCCTACAATGAGCAGTTCTTC.